This is a list of T cell receptor beta chains from one sample in a study of blood T cells in healthy people across ages. TCRdb redid the calling of the 5' RACE reads with MiXCR, one entry per CDR3 protein. This table holds 720,000 or so distinct CDR3 sequences, less than 45% found once. Sequencing was done on a sample of blood. These receptors all come from an elderly man in good health. CDR3s include the opening cysteine and the closing phenylalanine or tryptophan. The D gene is left open where the match is weak. Rows may omit the clone size; those that give it use once, few, many or a size class.

d_call,v_call,j_call,clone_size,cdr3_nt,cdr3_aa
TRBD1,TRBV13,TRBJ1-2,.,TGTGCCCGCAGCTCCAGACCGGGACAGGGGATCTATGGCTACACCTTC,CARSSRPGQGIYGYTF
TRBD2,TRBV4-2,TRBJ2-3,.,TGTGTCAGCAGCCGGGGGGTAGCGGGGGAATATAGCACAGATACGCAGTATTTT,CVSSRGVAGEYSTDTQYF
.,TRBV30,TRBJ2-1,.,TGTGCCTGGATTGCGGGGAGCTCCTACAATGAGCAGTTCTTC,CAWIAGSSYNEQFF
.,TRBV27,TRBJ2-3,few,TGTGCCAGCAGCCTCGAAGGGGTGGCAGATACGCAGTATTTT,CASSLEGVADTQYF
.,TRBV7-3,TRBJ2-7,.,TGTGCCAGCAGCTCACAGGACTCCCGGATTGGCGAGCAGTACTTC,CASSSQDSRIGEQYF
TRBD1,TRBV9,TRBJ2-2,.,TGTGCCAGCAGAGCCGGGACAGAGAACACCGGGGAGCTGTTTTTT,CASRAGTENTGELFF
.,TRBV7-9,TRBJ2-5,.,TGTGCCAGCAGCCCCAGAGGCACACAAGAGACCCAGTACTTC,CASSPRGTQETQYF
.,TRBV6-2/TRBV6-3,TRBJ1-2,.,TGTGCCAGCAGTACCGACGAGGACCATGGCTACACCTTC,CASSTDEDHGYTF
TRBD1,TRBV7-2,TRBJ1-1,.,TGTGCCAGCAGCGCCCGAGGGACAGTGAACACTGAAGCTTTCTTT,CASSARGTVNTEAFF
.,TRBV6-5,TRBJ1-5,.,TGTGCCAGCAGTTATTCAGGGGTCAATCAGCCCCAGCATTTT,CASSYSGVNQPQHF
.,TRBV3-1,TRBJ1-2,many,TGTGCCAGCAGCCGACAAGGGGGAGATTATGGCTACACCTTC,CASSRQGGDYGYTF
.,TRBV20-1,TRBJ2-7,few,TGCAGTGCCCCCCCGTCGGGCCGCTACGAGCAGTACTTC,CSAPPSGRYEQYF